This T cell receptor beta chain was obtained from a study of somatic mutations in cytotoxic T cells in rheumatoid arthritis. Study results and caveats: Measured CD8+ T-cell clonality, a value compared between rheumatoid arthritis patients and age-matched healthy controls, did not differ significantly. Exceedance of 20% of CD8+ cells by the largest CD8+ clone occurred in about an eighth of the roughly 60 patients.

As processed by the authors: Among patient CD8+ clones larger than 1%, matches to published virus-specific TCRB sequences were rare. The repertoire was sequenced with immunoSEQ multiplex PCR; TCRdb's copy has only in-frame clones and lacks some. D and trimming were read from the DNA, whereas the V and J calls and clone size are those reported in that table. The sample shows about 7,400 clones, 75% to 90% of them seen only once. Of note for this clone: As yet, its antigen is unknown.

Flow cytometry was used to check the purity of CD4+ and CD8+ cells, which had been isolated by positive magnetic bead selection. This clonotype originated in a man aged 35 to 55 with rheumatoid arthritis. The specimen sequenced was CD8+ T cells sorted from blood.

The CDR3 sequence: CASSLFGAVETQYF. As DNA, the CDR3 is TGTGCCAGCAGTTTATTTGGGGCAGTGGAGACCCAGTACTTC. The rearrangement joins TRBV27 to TRBJ2-5; D may be TRBD1 (5 bases). This CDR3 is 14 amino acids long. CDR1 and CDR2 from the germline V gene are MNHEY and SMNVEV (reference sequence). V was pared by 1 base and J by 5 bases, with 11 bases between.